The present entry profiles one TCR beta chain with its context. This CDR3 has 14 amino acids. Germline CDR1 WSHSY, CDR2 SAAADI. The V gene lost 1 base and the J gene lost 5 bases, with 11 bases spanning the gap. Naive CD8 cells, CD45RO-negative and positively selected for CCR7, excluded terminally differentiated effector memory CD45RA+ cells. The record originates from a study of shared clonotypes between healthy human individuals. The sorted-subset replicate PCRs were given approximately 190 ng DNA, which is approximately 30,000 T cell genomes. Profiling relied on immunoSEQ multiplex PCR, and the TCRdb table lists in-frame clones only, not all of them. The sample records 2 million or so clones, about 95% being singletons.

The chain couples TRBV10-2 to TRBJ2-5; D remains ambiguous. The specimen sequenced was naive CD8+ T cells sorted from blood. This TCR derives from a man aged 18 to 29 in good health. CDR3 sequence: CASSEFGSRETQYF. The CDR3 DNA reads TGCGCCAGCAGTGAGTTTGGGTCCCGGGAGACCCAGTACTTC.